What follows are 2 T cell receptor beta chains derived from one specimen sequenced in a study of beta chain features in type 1 diabetes. Reverse transcribing all isolated RNA meant expressed TCRB transcripts were sequenced. The method was immunoSEQ multiplex PCR; TCRdb's version includes in-frame clones alone and lacks a portion of them. The data show hundreds of thousands of clones, roughly 15% seen once. The specimen was naive CD4+ T cells from blood. The origin of the receptors is a man aged 18 to 35 in good health.

The chain recombines TRBV7-2 with TRBJ2-2; no clear D gene. Germline lookup yields CDR1 SGHTA and CDR2 FQGNSA. V lost 5 bases, J lost 6 bases, and 7 bases lay in between. The CDR3 is made up of 12 amino acids. The CDR3 DNA is TGTGCCAGCAGCCGCTTTGCCGGGGAGCTGTTTTTT. It codes for CASSRFAGELFF.

The rearrangement links TRBV5-1 to TRBJ2-1, with a tentative D call TRBD2 (5 bases). The ends were cut back, 3 bases at V and 4 bases at J, with 14 bases in the middle. This CDR3 has 15 residues. The V gene's germline CDR1 is SGHRS and CDR2 YFSETQ. The DNA for the CDR3 is TGCGCCAGCAGCTCCCCAACCGGGAATTACAATGAGCAGTTCTTC. The encoded protein is CASSSPTGNYNEQFF.